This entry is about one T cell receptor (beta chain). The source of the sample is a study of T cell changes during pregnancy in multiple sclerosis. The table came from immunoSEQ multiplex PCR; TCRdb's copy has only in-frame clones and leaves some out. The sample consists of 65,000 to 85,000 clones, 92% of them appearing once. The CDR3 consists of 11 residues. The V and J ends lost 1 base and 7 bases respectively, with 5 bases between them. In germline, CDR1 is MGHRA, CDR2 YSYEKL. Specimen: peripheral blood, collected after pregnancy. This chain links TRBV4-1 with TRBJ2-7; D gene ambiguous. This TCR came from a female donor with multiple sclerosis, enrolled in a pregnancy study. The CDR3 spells CASSQAGEQYF. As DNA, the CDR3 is TGCGCCAGCAGCCAAGCAGGAGAGCAGTACTTC.